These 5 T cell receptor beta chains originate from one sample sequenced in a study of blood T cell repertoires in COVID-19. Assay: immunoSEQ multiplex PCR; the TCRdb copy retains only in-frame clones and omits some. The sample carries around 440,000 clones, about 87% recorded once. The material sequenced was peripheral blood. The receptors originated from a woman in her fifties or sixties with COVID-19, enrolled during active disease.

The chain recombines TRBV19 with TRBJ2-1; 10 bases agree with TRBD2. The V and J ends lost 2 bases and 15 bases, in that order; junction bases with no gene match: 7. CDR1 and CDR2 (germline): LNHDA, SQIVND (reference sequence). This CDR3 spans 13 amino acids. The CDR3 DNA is TGTGCCAGTAGTATAAACGGAGCGGGGGGGCCGTTCTTC. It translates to CASSINGAGGPFF.

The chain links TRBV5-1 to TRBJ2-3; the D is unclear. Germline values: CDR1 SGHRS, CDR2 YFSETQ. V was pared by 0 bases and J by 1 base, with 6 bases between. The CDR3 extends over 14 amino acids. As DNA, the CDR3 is TGCGCCAGCAGCTTGGAGCTGGGCACAGATACGCAGTATTTT. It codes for CASSLELGTDTQYF.

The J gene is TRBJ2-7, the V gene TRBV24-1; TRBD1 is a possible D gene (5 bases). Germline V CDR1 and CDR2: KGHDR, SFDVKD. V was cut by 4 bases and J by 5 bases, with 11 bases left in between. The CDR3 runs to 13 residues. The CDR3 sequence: CATSDRANHEQYF. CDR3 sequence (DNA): TGTGCCACCAGTGACAGGGCGAACCACGAGCAGTACTTC.

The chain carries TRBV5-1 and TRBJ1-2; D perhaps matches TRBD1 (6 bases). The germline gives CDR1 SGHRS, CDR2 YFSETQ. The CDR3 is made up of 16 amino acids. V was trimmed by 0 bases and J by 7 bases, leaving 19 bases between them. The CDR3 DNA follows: TGCGCCAGCAGCTTGGAGGGGCCAGGGGCGAGGTCTGGCTACACCTTC. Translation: CASSLEGPGARSGYTF.

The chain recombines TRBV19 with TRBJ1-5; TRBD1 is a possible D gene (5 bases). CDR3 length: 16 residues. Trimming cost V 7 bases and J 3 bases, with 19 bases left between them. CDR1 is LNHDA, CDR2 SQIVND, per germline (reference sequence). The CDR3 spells CASKTSGGANNQPQHF. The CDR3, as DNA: TGTGCCAGTAAGACGTCGGGGGGAGCGAACAATCAGCCCCAGCATTTT.